This TCR beta chain appears in the sequencing data of a study of blood T cell repertoires in COVID-19 (TCRdb year 2020). As for the study more broadly: Samples from collaborators originated in the United States, Italy and Spain and spanned both the acute and convalescent phases of COVID-19. Nearly every sample came with metadata listing a de-identified subject ID, COVID-19 status, age in years and sex. The prospective study material was composed of cDNA or gDNA derived from T cells, B-cell-depleted T cells, or PBMCs. Deeply sampled blood TCRbeta repertoires from subjects exposed to, actively infected with, or recovered from COVID-19 were included in the dataset. The repertoires were released in a freely available public database intended as a resource for research on the immune response to SARS-CoV-2. Where HLA class I and class II types were available, the types were taken from metadata supplied by the sample provider, not from assay-based typing. Samples came from the ongoing ImmuneRACE study (first 160 participants) plus 1,254 subjects from 6 global collaborators. Overall results and qualifications from the work: The quantity of clinical and demographic metadata differed by source and by participant and was supplied without curation.

The collaborating institutions used their own protocols to collect whole blood in K2EDTA tubes. For TCRbeta analysis, collaborators shipped samples in one of three forms: frozen whole blood, isolated PBMCs, or DNA extracted from either of those sample types. Comment on this clone: No antigen is known for it. No much larger clone exists at a distance of one base, and base qualities are not known.

The immunoSEQ Assay, a bias-controlled multiplex PCR, was used to amplify TCRbeta CDR3 regions from genomic DNA. Regarding the original processing steps: Nucleated cell counts per sample were estimated from amplification of reference gene primers within the assay. Sequence reads were collapsed and filtered to measure the absolute abundance of every unique TCRbeta CDR3 rearrangement. Productive Simpson clonality was computed per sample as the square root of Simpson's diversity index over productive rearrangements. TCRdb re-hosts the immuneACCESS table, in-frame sequences only. Its copies lack some clones; in the studies checked, an unresolved V gene accounts for under half of them, and the cause for the rest is not known. The DNA was the basis for D and trimming; V, J and clone size are from that table. For this sample there are about 210,000 clones; about 90% appear just once. Clones ranked in the top ten supply about 1.3% of the sample.

From a lookup of the germline V gene, CDR1 and CDR2 are MGHRA and YSYEKL. The CDR3 runs 16 residues from the cysteine to the phenylalanine. This entry keeps only the CDR3 DNA: 48 bases, framed from base 1. Compared with germline, V lacks 1 base and J lacks 4 bases; bases without a gene match: 5. The sequence came from a man aged 30 to 39 with acute or convalescent COVID-19. Sequenced: peripheral blood. The V and J segments used are TRBV4-1 and TRBJ2-2, and 8 junctional nucleotides match TRBD2. The DNA reads as follows: TGCGCCAGCAGCCAAGTCGAGCGGGGGCTCACCGGGGAGCTGTTTTTT. The encoded protein is CASSQVERGLTGELFF.